This TCR beta chain was captured by sequencing in a study of blood T cell repertoires in COVID-19. Profiling relied on immunoSEQ multiplex PCR, and the TCRdb table lists in-frame clones only, not all of them. The sample holds under 200,000 clones, approximately 85% seen once. This CDR3 is 13 amino acids long. V lost 5 bases and J lost 5; bases outside the gene matches: 2. Germline V gives CDR1 LNHDA, CDR2 SQIVND (reference sequence). This chain joins TRBV19 and TRBJ2-2; 7 bases agree with TRBD1. This TCR was recovered from a woman aged 60-75 years with COVID-19, enrolled during active disease. Sequenced input: peripheral blood. CDR3: CASSRQGTGELFF. As DNA, the CDR3 is TGTGCCAGTAGTCGACAGGGAACCGGGGAGCTGTTTTTT.